This T cell receptor (beta chain) was sequenced in a study of lung T cells in sarcoidosis with Löfgren's syndrome. TCRdb re-analysed the reads in MiXCR, keeping a single row per CDR3 protein. This table holds 58,000 or so distinct CDR3 sequences, approximately 21% found once. This clonotype has a handful of counts. Germline lookup yields CDR1 MNHNS and CDR2 SASEGT. V gave up 5 bases and J gave up 5 bases; unmatched junction bases: 8. The CDR3 contains 16 residues. The receptor was isolated from a human donor with sarcoidosis (Löfgren's syndrome or another form), or a control subject (not recorded which). The chain employs TRBV6-1 and TRBJ2-3; the match to TRBD2 covers 12 bases. Sequenced material: CD4+ T cells from PBMCs. CDR3 DNA: TGTGCCAGCAGTTCCCTAGCGGGGGGGTACATAGATACGCAGTATTTT. It codes for CASSSLAGGYIDTQYF.